These T cell receptor beta chains were read from a single sample in a study of cytomegalovirus exposure and HLA in healthy donors. Data came from immunoSEQ multiplex PCR; TCRdb stores just in-frame clones and leaves some out. The sample has about 150,000 clones; about 75% are singletons. What was sequenced was PBMCs. The receptors come from a man between 18 and 35 years old in good health and CMV-seropositive. Both conserved end residues are part of each CDR3. The D gene is left open where the match is weak. The size of a clone is reported for some rows only, either as once, few or many, or as a class for expanded clones.

CDR3nt,CDR3aa,v_gene,d_gene,j_gene,abundance,len
TGTGCCACCGGACAGGGTTTATACGAAAAACTGTTTTTT,CATGQGLYEKLFF,TRBV28,TRBD1,TRBJ1-4,few,13
TGTGCCAGCAGCTTGGGCAAAGGGAACACTGAAGCTTTCTTT,CASSLGKGNTEAFF,TRBV7-3,NA,TRBJ1-1,few,14
TGTGCCAGCAGCGAGGGGCTGGGGGGGCCTAATCAGCCCCAGCATTTT,CASSEGLGGPNQPQHF,TRBV9,NA,TRBJ1-5,once,16
TGTGCCAGCAGTAAGGGGGTCGGGTACGAGCAGTACTTC,CASSKGVGYEQYF,TRBV6-5,NA,TRBJ2-7,NA,13
TGTGCCAGTAGTACCCTGGAGCGGGTCTATGAGCAGTTCTTC,CASSTLERVYEQFF,TRBV19,NA,TRBJ2-1,few,14
TGTGCCAGCAGCTTACTAACAGGGGGGAACACTGAAGCTTTCTTT,CASSLLTGGNTEAFF,TRBV7-9,TRBD1,TRBJ1-1,NA,15
TGTGCCAGCAGTCCCGGGACTAGCGGCTACAATGAGCAGTTCTTC,CASSPGTSGYNEQFF,TRBV28,TRBD2,TRBJ2-1,once,15
TGTGCCAGCAGTTTATCGGGACTAGCGAGCTACGAGCAGTACTTC,CASSLSGLASYEQYF,TRBV6-5,TRBD2,TRBJ2-7,few,15
TGTGCCAGCAGTCCCACAGGGGACCAAGAGACCCAGTACTTC,CASSPTGDQETQYF,TRBV5-4,TRBD1,TRBJ2-5,NA,14
TGTGCCAGCAGTTTGGGCGGGAGCTCCTACAATGAGCAGTTCTTC,CASSLGGSSYNEQFF,TRBV27,TRBD2,TRBJ2-1,NA,15
TGTGCCAGCAGCCGGGGACAAACTAGCACAGATACGCAGTATTTT,CASSRGQTSTDTQYF,TRBV14,NA,TRBJ2-3,NA,15
TGTGCCAGCAGCCGGACAGGGGGCACCGGGGAGCTGTTTTTT,CASSRTGGTGELFF,TRBV9,TRBD1,TRBJ2-2,NA,14
TGTGCCAGCAGTTCGGTTGGGACAGGGGGAAGGAGCCAGCCCCAGCATTTT,CASSSVGTGGRSQPQHF,TRBV27,TRBD1,TRBJ1-5,NA,17
TGTGCCAGCAGTTTACTACTAGCGGGATCCGGGGAGCTGTTTTTT,CASSLLLAGSGELFF,TRBV28,TRBD2,TRBJ2-2,few,15
TGTGCCAGCAGCCAACACGGGTCATCCTACAATGAGCAGTTCTTC,CASSQHGSSYNEQFF,TRBV11-3,NA,TRBJ2-1,NA,15
TGTGCCAGCAGTGCCCGGGGAGGTGGGGAAAAACTGTTTTTT,CASSARGGGEKLFF,TRBV6-1,NA,TRBJ1-4,NA,14
TGTGCCAGCAGCTTAAGGTCTAGCGGGCAAGAGACGCAGTATTTT,CASSLRSSGQETQYF,TRBV13,TRBD2,TRBJ2-3,NA,15
TGTGCCAGCAGTGAGCAGGTATCGGCCGGGGAGCTGTTTTTT,CASSEQVSAGELFF,TRBV6-1,NA,TRBJ2-2,NA,14
TGTGCCAGCAGGGAAGGGACAACGAACACCGGGGAGCTGTTTTTT,CASREGTTNTGELFF,TRBV27,NA,TRBJ2-2,medium-sized,15
TGTGCCAGCAGGTCAACAGGGGGCTGGGAGACCCAGTACTTC,CASRSTGGWETQYF,TRBV28,TRBD1,TRBJ2-5,NA,14
TGTGCCAGCAGTAGCGGGACAAATGATGAAGCTTTCTTT,CASSSGTNDEAFF,TRBV28,NA,TRBJ1-1,NA,13
TGTGCCAGCAGCGCCCCTTCTTCGGGTATCGGAATTCATGAGCAGTTCTTC,CASSAPSSGIGIHEQFF,TRBV14,NA,TRBJ2-1,NA,17
TGTGCCAGCAGTGACCTAACGGGAGGGCCCTCCTACAATGAGCAGTTCTTC,CASSDLTGGPSYNEQFF,TRBV25-1,TRBD2,TRBJ2-1,NA,17
TGTGCCAGCAGTTCAGGGTGGGGACAGCTAATAACAGATACGCAGTATTTT,CASSSGWGQLITDTQYF,TRBV28,TRBD1,TRBJ2-3,NA,17
TGTGCCACCAGCAGAGATCAGGGACAGAGGCTATACGAGCAGTACTTC,CATSRDQGQRLYEQYF,TRBV15,TRBD1,TRBJ2-7,few,16
TGTGCCAGCAGTCCCCGGGACTATGGCTACACCTTC,CASSPRDYGYTF,TRBV28,NA,TRBJ1-2,NA,12
TGTGCCAGCAGCCAGATCGACTCCCACAATGAGCAGTTCTTC,CASSQIDSHNEQFF,TRBV7-9,NA,TRBJ2-1,once,14
TGCGCCAGCAGCCACCAGACTAGCGGACTCTCCTACGAGCAGTACTTC,CASSHQTSGLSYEQYF,TRBV4-1,TRBD2,TRBJ2-7,NA,16
TGTGCCAGCAGCCCAGGATGGCTAGCCCCCCACGAGCAGTACTTC,CASSPGWLAPHEQYF,TRBV7-8,NA,TRBJ2-7,NA,15
TGTGCCTGGAGTGTCCAGGGAAGCACTGAAGCTTTCTTT,CAWSVQGSTEAFF,TRBV30,NA,TRBJ1-1,NA,13
TGTGCCAGTAATGGAGGGCAGTCCTACAATGAGCAGTTCTTC,CASNGGQSYNEQFF,TRBV19,NA,TRBJ2-1,NA,14
TGCGCCAGCAGTGAGTCTAGGGGGAACCCTGAAGCTTTCTTT,CASSESRGNPEAFF,TRBV10-1,NA,TRBJ1-1,NA,14
TGTGCCAGCAGCTTCCTGGACAGGGACGAGCAGTACTTC,CASSFLDRDEQYF,TRBV7-9,TRBD1,TRBJ2-7,NA,13
TGTGCCAGTAGTAGGCAATCCCCCTACGAGCAGTACTTC,CASSRQSPYEQYF,TRBV19,NA,TRBJ2-7,few,13
TGTGCCAGCAGCCTAATCGTCAGGGGGCTAATCAGCACTGAAGCTTTCTTT,CASSLIVRGLISTEAFF,TRBV7-2,TRBD1,TRBJ1-1,NA,17
TGTGCCAGCACCGTCGGCGCAGGTTGGACTGAAGCTTTCTTT,CASTVGAGWTEAFF,TRBV6-1,NA,TRBJ1-1,NA,14
TGCAGCGTGTCGGGGGTTTTAGGTACAGATACGCAGTATTTT,CSVSGVLGTDTQYF,TRBV29-1,NA,TRBJ2-3,NA,14
TGCGCCAGCAGCCAAGAGGACAGGGCTGGAAACACCATATATTTT,CASSQEDRAGNTIYF,TRBV4-1,TRBD1,TRBJ1-3,few,15
TGCGCCAGCAGCCCACAGGGAGATGAGCAGTTCTTC,CASSPQGDEQFF,TRBV5-1,NA,TRBJ2-1,NA,12
TGTGCCAGCAGTTCAGGGGCAGTTAATCAGCCCCAGCATTTT,CASSSGAVNQPQHF,TRBV28,NA,TRBJ1-5,few,14
TGTGCCAGCAGTGAGGACAGCCTTCTCTACGAGCAGTACTTC,CASSEDSLLYEQYF,TRBV6-1,NA,TRBJ2-7,few,14
TGTGCCAGCAGCTTCGGGGTTAGCACTGAAGCTTTCTTT,CASSFGVSTEAFF,TRBV6-1,NA,TRBJ1-1,NA,13
TGTGCCAGTAGGACGGACAGGGGATCCTGGGATGGCTACACCTTC,CASRTDRGSWDGYTF,TRBV19,TRBD1,TRBJ1-2,NA,15
TGTGCCATCAAGGAACAGGGCAATCAGCCCCAGCATTTT,CAIKEQGNQPQHF,TRBV10-3,NA,TRBJ1-5,NA,13
TGTGCCAGCACCCGACAGGAGATCCAAGAGACCCAGTACTTC,CASTRQEIQETQYF,TRBV2,NA,TRBJ2-5,NA,14
TGTGCCAGCAGGCGAGCAGACAGGGCGACCGGGGAGCTGTTTTTT,CASRRADRATGELFF,TRBV6-9,TRBD1,TRBJ2-2,NA,15
TGCAGCGTTGACCGACAGGGCGGGCTGTGCGAGCAGTTCTTC,CSVDRQGGLCEQFF,TRBV29-1,TRBD1,TRBJ2-1,NA,14
TGTGCCAGCAGTGAATCTAGCGGTAGCTCCTACGAGCAGTACTTC,CASSESSGSSYEQYF,TRBV2,TRBD2,TRBJ2-7,few,15
TGCAGCGTACGACAGCGAACGAACACCGGGGAGCTGTTTTTT,CSVRQRTNTGELFF,TRBV29-1,NA,TRBJ2-2,NA,14
TGTGCCAGCAGCTCCCCCGGGGTAGCGGGGGTTCTCGGGGCCAACGTCCTGACTTTC,CASSSPGVAGVLGANVLTF,TRBV5-4,TRBD2,TRBJ2-6,NA,19
TGTGCCAGCAGCAGGGACAGTCGGAACACTGAAGCTTTCTTT,CASSRDSRNTEAFF,TRBV7-2,TRBD1,TRBJ1-1,once,14
TGCAGCGTTCTTGGACTGCAACAAACCTACGAGCAGTACTTC,CSVLGLQQTYEQYF,TRBV29-1,NA,TRBJ2-7,few,14
TGCGCCAGCAGCAAACTTACTAGCGGGAGTGCCTCAGATACGCAGTATTTT,CASSKLTSGSASDTQYF,TRBV5-1,TRBD2,TRBJ2-3,NA,17